Below are 32 T cell receptor beta chains sequenced from a single sample in a study of blood T cell repertoires in COVID-19. Sequencing used immunoSEQ multiplex PCR; TCRdb keeps in-frame clones, though not all of them. The table has some 99,000 clones, over 70% seen once. The sequenced sample consisted of peripheral blood. Every receptor here comes from a woman aged 50 to 65 with acute or convalescent COVID-19.

J is TRBJ1-1 and V is TRBV19, with D unclear. V lost 4 bases, J lost 2 bases, and 11 bases lay in between. CDR3 length: 14 residues. Germline V gene data show CDR1 as LNHDA and CDR2 as SQIVND (reference sequence). The CDR3 nucleotides read TGTGCCAGTAGTAATAGGCGGACTAACACTGAAGCTTTCTTT. This sequence encodes CASSNRRTNTEAFF.

The chain is built from TRBV10-3 and TRBJ1-1, with 7 bases aligning to TRBD1. CDR3 length: 14 residues. The V gene's germline CDR1 is ENHRY and CDR2 SYGVKD. Trimming cost V 6 bases and J 1 base; bases outside gene matches: 5. The CDR3 sequence is CAIRPRTGNTEAFF. The DNA of the CDR3 is TGTGCCATCAGACCAAGGACAGGGAACACTGAAGCTTTCTTT.

CDR3 residues: CASSMDRGKAEAFF. In DNA, the CDR3 is TGTGCCAGCAGCATGGATCGAGGGAAGGCTGAAGCTTTCTTT. V and J are TRBV11-1 and TRBJ1-1; D gene uncertain. V lost 5 bases and J 6 bases, leaving 16 bases between the germline ends. Germline CDR1 and CDR2: SGHAT and FQDESV (reference sequence). CDR3 size: 14 residues. Based on the CDR3 plus reference TRBV11-1 and TRBJ1-1, the full variable domain is EAEVAQSPRYKITEKSQAVAFWCDPISGHATLYWYRQILGQGPELLVQFQDESVVDDSQLPKDRFSAERLKGVDSTLKIQPAELGDSAMYLCASSMDRGKAEAFFGQGTRLTVV.

CDR3 in amino acids: CASSAPGQYNSPLHF. CDR3 DNA: TGTGCCAGCAGCGCGCCAGGACAGTATAATTCACCCCTCCACTTT. The chain recombines TRBV5-4 with TRBJ1-6; D possibly corresponds to TRBD1 (6 bases). CDR1 SGHNT and CDR2 YYREEE come from the germline V gene (reference sequence). The CDR3 covers 15 residues. With 4 bases removed from V and 4 bases from J, the gap between germline ends came to 12 bases.

The gene calls are TRBV24-1 and TRBJ2-5; weak D call: TRBD2 (6 bases). Trimming removed 3 bases from V and 3 bases from J, with 10 bases in between. The CDR3 is made up of 14 amino acids. Germline V gene data show CDR1 as KGHDR and CDR2 as SFDVKD. In nucleotides, the CDR3 is TGTGCCACCAGTGATGCGGGGTCGGAAGAGACCCAGTACTTC. Translating gives CATSDAGSEETQYF.

This clone was counted once. The J gene is TRBJ2-3, the V gene TRBV12-5; 10 nucleotides agree with TRBD2. The J segment lost 2 bases and the V segment lost 4 bases, leaving 3 bases of the junction unmatched. Germline assignment: CDR1 LGHNT and CDR2 FRNRAP. The CDR3 has 15 amino acids. CDR3 region: CASGSSGGYTDTQYF. The DNA for the CDR3 is TGTGCTAGTGGTTCTAGCGGGGGATACACAGATACGCAGTATTTT.

This chain links TRBV2 with TRBJ2-7; D might be TRBD1 (6 bases). Germline V gene lookup returns CDR1 SNHLY and CDR2 FYNNEI. V shed 6 bases and J shed 0 bases, with 15 bases lying between them. The CDR3 contains 15 residues. The CDR3 sequence: CASRMDRLSSYEQYF. The CDR3 DNA sequence: TGTGCCAGCAGGATGGACAGACTTAGCTCCTACGAGCAGTACTTC.

The chain has TRBV6-5 and TRBJ1-6; D may be TRBD1 (5 bases). Germline values: CDR1 MNHEY, CDR2 SVGAGI. This CDR3 has 14 amino acids. The V end was cut by 6 bases, the J end by 10 bases, with 16 bases between. The CDR3 nucleotides are TGTGCCAGCAGCTATTACAGGATCGGGTCACCCCTCCACTTT. It is translated as CASSYYRIGSPLHF.

The rearrangement links TRBV18 to TRBJ1-1, with a tentative D call TRBD1 (6 bases). V shed 4 bases and J shed 1 base, with 10 bases lying between them. This CDR3 region has 14 residues. Germline V gene lookup returns CDR1 KGHSH and CDR2 LQKENI. The CDR3 protein is CASSRGTSNTEAFF. CDR3 bases: TGTGCCAGCTCACGTGGGACATCGAACACTGAAGCTTTCTTT.

This sequence joins TRBV12-5 and TRBJ2-1; weak D call: TRBD2 (6 bases). The CDR3 covers 13 residues. V was trimmed by 0 bases and J by 7 bases, leaving 7 bases between them. Germline CDR1 is LGHNT and CDR2 is FRNRAP. The CDR3 protein is CASGLVEGNEQFF. In nucleotides, the CDR3 is TGTGCTAGTGGTTTGGTGGAGGGGAATGAGCAGTTCTTC.

This chain joins TRBV30 and TRBJ1-4, with TRBD1 matching 9 bases. Germline loops: CDR1 GTSNPN, CDR2 SVGIG (reference sequence). This CDR3 contains 17 residues. Losses at the gene ends were 3 bases for V and 11 bases for J; bases not matched to a gene: 19. Here the CDR3 reads CAWRRADGTGSSFKLFF. The CDR3 DNA follows: TGTGCCTGGAGGAGGGCTGACGGGACAGGGTCTTCGTTTAAACTGTTTTTT.

This clone was found once. This chain uses TRBV2 with TRBJ2-1; D not certain. The germline V and J ends were trimmed by 2 bases and 3 bases, with 11 bases remaining between them. This CDR3 comprises 15 residues. Germline V lookup: CDR1 SNHLY, CDR2 FYNNEI. In DNA, the CDR3 is TGTGCCAGCAGTGAAAGAGGATCCAACTACAATGAGCAGTTCTTC. Translated, it gives CASSERGSNYNEQFF. Drawing the rest from reference TRBV2 and TRBJ2-1, the complete variable domain is EPEVTQTPSHQVTQMGQEVILRCVPISNHLYFYWYRQILGQKVEFLVSFYNNEISEKSEIFDDQFSVERPDGSNFTLKIRSTKLEDSAMYFCASSERGSNYNEQFFGPGTRLTVL.

The V gene is TRBV18, the J gene TRBJ1-5; TRBD1 might be the D (5 bases). Deletions cut 3 bases from V and 4 bases from J, with 10 bases between. CDR1 is KGHSH and CDR2 is LQKENI in the germline V gene. The CDR3 consists of 14 residues. The CDR3 here is CASSPVGGNQPQHF. The CDR3 DNA follows: TGTGCCAGCTCACCGGTGGGGGGGAATCAGCCCCAGCATTTT.

The V gene is TRBV18, the J gene TRBJ2-6; D ambiguous. Germline V gene data show CDR1 as KGHSH and CDR2 as LQKENI. Trimming took off 5 bases at V and 0 bases at J, with 5 bases between the two ends. The CDR3 length is 14 residues. CDR3 sequence (DNA): TGTGCCAGCTCAGGCCTCTCTGGGGCCAACGTCCTGACTTTC. Its protein is CASSGLSGANVLTF. Full variable domain (outside the CDR3, taken from reference TRBV18 and TRBJ2-6): NAGVMQNPRHLVRRRGQEARLRCSPMKGHSHVYWYRQLPEEGLKFMVYLQKENIIDESGMPKERFSAEFPKEGPSILRIQQVVRGDSAAYFCASSGLSGANVLTFGAGSRLTVL.

V usage is TRBV2 and J usage is TRBJ1-1; D unclear. With 6 bases removed from V and 1 base from J, the gap between germline ends came to 18 bases. There are 16 residues in the CDR3. Germline CDR1 reads SNHLY; CDR2 reads FYNNEI. CDR3 sequence: CASSPGRPTGNTEAFF. CDR3 coding DNA: TGTGCCAGCAGCCCGGGGAGGCCGACGGGGAACACTGAAGCTTTCTTT.

V and J are TRBV12-3 or TRBV12-4 and TRBJ2-1, with D possibly TRBD2 on 5 matching bases. Deletions cut 8 bases from V and 5 bases from J, with 13 bases between. CDR3 size: 13 residues. The CDR3 loop is CASGRVWDNEQFF. The DNA of the CDR3 is TGTGCCAGCGGGAGAGTGTGGGACAATGAGCAGTTCTTC.

The gene calls are TRBV14 and TRBJ1-1; no clear D. V was shortened by 4 bases and J by 0 bases, with 18 bases between the two germline ends. The CDR3 contains 17 residues. Per germline, CDR1 SGHDN and CDR2 FVKESK. CDR3 sequence reads: CASSPGKATLMNTEAFF. In DNA, the CDR3 is TGTGCCAGCAGCCCTGGAAAAGCGACTCTAATGAACACTGAAGCTTTCTTT.

The V and J genes are TRBV7-6 and TRBJ2-2; D not resolved. V shed 1 base and J shed 6 bases, with 9 bases lying between them. Germline assignment: CDR1 SGHVS and CDR2 FNYEAQ. The CDR3 contains 14 residues. DNA of the CDR3: TGTGCCAGCAGCTTAGATCCTGTAGCCGGGGAGCTGTTTTTT. Its translation is CASSLDPVAGELFF. The complete variable domain, with remaining parts taken from reference TRBV7-6 and TRBJ2-2, reads GAGVSQSPRYKVTKRGQDVALRCDPISGHVSLYWYRQALGQGPEFLTYFNYEAQQDKSGLPNDRFSAERPEGSISTLTIQRTEQRDSAMYRCASSLDPVAGELFFGEGSRLTVL.

The rearrangement links TRBV14 to TRBJ2-1; 9 nucleotides line up with TRBD1. Germline V lookup: CDR1 SGHDN, CDR2 FVKESK. The CDR3 is 17 residues long. V trimming: 3 bases; J trimming: 9 bases; junction bases outside the gene matches: 15. The CDR3 region is CASSQYPGTGFSGEQFF. The CDR3 coding sequence is TGTGCCAGCAGCCAGTACCCCGGGACAGGGTTTTCGGGTGAGCAGTTCTTC.

The chain links TRBV6-5 to TRBJ2-3, with D unclear. With 6 bases removed from V and 2 bases from J, the gap between germline ends came to 12 bases. Looked up from germline, CDR1 is MNHEY and CDR2 is SVGAGI. The CDR3 spans 14 residues. CDR3 sequence reads: CASSPAGATDTQYF. CDR3 DNA: TGTGCCAGCAGCCCCGCCGGAGCCACAGATACGCAGTATTTT.

This rearrangement joins TRBV5-6 to TRBJ2-7; D remains unclear. CDR1 is SGHDT, CDR2 YYEEEE, per germline. V gave up 3 bases and J gave up 0 bases, with 7 bases separating them. The CDR3 is made up of 13 amino acids. The CDR3 nucleotides read TGTGCCAGCAGCTCCCTGAGCTCCTACGAGCAGTACTTC. Its translation: CASSSLSSYEQYF.

V usage is TRBV12-3 or TRBV12-4 and J usage is TRBJ1-2; D might be TRBD1 (6 bases). The CDR3 is made up of 13 amino acids. With 6 bases removed from V and 6 bases from J, the gap between germline ends came to 14 bases. CDR3 protein: CASSPRRGNGYTF. CDR3 sequence (DNA): TGTGCCAGCAGCCCCCGTAGGGGGAATGGCTACACCTTC.

The chain recombines TRBV4-1 with TRBJ2-7; D is unresolved. In germline, CDR1 is MGHRA, CDR2 YSYEKL. The CDR3 sequence is 15 residues long. The V end was cut by 1 base, the J end by 0 bases, with 10 bases between. CDR3 sequence: CASSQGEAVSYEQYF. The CDR3 DNA follows: TGCGCCAGCAGCCAAGGAGAGGCAGTCTCCTACGAGCAGTACTTC.

Worth noting for this clone: The junction shows a germline mismatch at one end, possibly a read error. V gene TRBV19 combines with J gene TRBJ1-5; 8 bases fit TRBD1. Germline-derived CDR1 and CDR2 are LNHDA and SQIVND (reference sequence). The CDR3 is 13 residues long. CDR3 nucleotides: TGTGCCAGTAGTATTGGATACGGGACAGGCGGGGATTTT. Its protein is CASSIGYGTGGDF.

The rearrangement links TRBV30 to TRBJ1-6; D might be TRBD1 (6 bases). Looked up from germline, CDR1 is GTSNPN and CDR2 is SVGIG (reference sequence). The CDR3 has 15 amino acids. Trimming took off 0 bases at V and 7 bases at J, with 13 bases between the two ends. The CDR3, as DNA: TGTGCCTGGAGTGTACGGAGTCAGGGGAATTCACCCCTCCACTTT. Translation gives CAWSVRSQGNSPLHF.

The chain has TRBV10-2 and TRBJ1-5; tentative D call: TRBD1 (6 bases). The CDR3 has 13 amino acids. CDR1 is WSHSY and CDR2 is SAAADI in the germline V gene. The V end was cut by 8 bases, the J end by 2 bases, with 10 bases between. In DNA form, the CDR3 reads TGCGCCAGCGGCACAGGGCGCAATCAGCCCCAGCATTTT. Translated, it gives CASGTGRNQPQHF.

The gene calls are TRBV6-5 and TRBJ1-2; D remains ambiguous. Looked up from germline, CDR1 is MNHEY and CDR2 is SVGAGI. This CDR3 is 13 amino acids long. V lost 5 bases to trimming and J lost 1 base, with 8 bases between them. The DNA of the CDR3 is TGTGCCAGCAGTCCTACAGTTAACTATGGCTACACCTTC. It is translated as CASSPTVNYGYTF.

CDR3 in DNA: TGCGCCAGCAGCTTAGGGGGCTTGACTGAAGCTTTCTTT. Residues: CASSLGGLTEAFF. The rearrangement links TRBV5-1 to TRBJ1-1; 7 bases agree with TRBD1. The J segment lost 5 bases and the V segment lost 2 bases, leaving 3 bases of the junction unmatched. CDR3 length: 13 residues. Germline CDR1 SGHRS, CDR2 YFSETQ.

The chain has TRBV6-5 and TRBJ1-6; the D is unclear. In germline, CDR1 is MNHEY, CDR2 SVGAGI. This CDR3 is 14 amino acids long. V shed 3 bases and J shed 8 bases, with 11 bases lying between them. The CDR3 reads CASSYQFLDSPLHF. The CDR3 nucleotides read TGTGCCAGCAGTTATCAGTTTTTGGATTCACCCCTCCACTTT.

This clone was counted a few times. The chain is built from TRBV7-9 and TRBJ1-1, with TRBD1 matching 7 bases. After removal of 5 bases from V and 5 bases from J, the junction contained 11 bases not matched to a gene. Per germline, CDR1 SEHNR and CDR2 FQNEAQ (reference sequence). This CDR3 region has 15 residues. The DNA of the CDR3 is TGTGCCAGCAGCCCGTTGGGACAGTTAAGGACTGAAGCTTTCTTT. Protein sequence: CASSPLGQLRTEAFF.

The rearrangement joins TRBV27 to TRBJ2-5, with D possibly TRBD2 on 7 matching bases. The V end lost 6 bases, the J end lost 5 bases, and 25 bases lay between the germline ends. Germline V CDR1 and CDR2: MNHEY, SMNVEV (reference sequence). The CDR3 has 17 residues. DNA for the CDR3: TGTGCCAGCAGCCTGATCGGGGGGCGCCTGGGTAGGGAGACCCAGTACTTC. Residues: CASSLIGGRLGRETQYF.

The chain couples TRBV6-5 to TRBJ1-4, with D uncertain. The CDR3 is made up of 14 amino acids. V was pared by 5 bases and J by 1 base, with 8 bases between. CDR1 MNHEY and CDR2 SVGAGI come from the germline V gene. CDR3 nucleotides: TGTGCCAGCAGTAGAACTCGAACTAATGAAAAACTGTTTTTT. Its translation: CASSRTRTNEKLFF.